Listed below are T cell receptor beta chains from one sample, sequenced in a study of blood T cell repertoires in COVID-19. Some clones are missing from TCRdb's copy, which holds only in-frame ones; the method was immunoSEQ multiplex PCR. In the table there are 200,000 to 250,000 clones, 84% of which are singletons. The source material was peripheral blood. The receptors stem from a woman in her 50s with active or convalescent COVID-19. Both conserved end residues are part of each CDR3. D genes are given only for firm matches. Only part of the rows carry a size: once, few, many, or a class if the clone is expanded.

>-|-|TRBV4-1|TRBJ1-1
CASSPSDSMNTEAFF
TGCGCCAGCAGCCCCTCGGACAGCATGAACACTGAAGCTTTCTTT
>few|-|TRBV3-1/TRBV3-2|TRBJ1-4
CASSRSEFVNEKLFF
TGTGCCAGCAGCCGTTCGGAGTTCGTTAATGAAAAACTGTTTTTT
>-|TRBD1|TRBV28|TRBJ2-3
CASSRPGQGITDTQYF
TGTGCCAGCAGCCGACCGGGACAGGGGATCACAGATACGCAGTATTTT
>-|TRBD1|TRBV28|TRBJ1-1
CASGVQGAVAEAFF
TGTGCCAGTGGGGTACAGGGGGCGGTCGCTGAAGCTTTCTTT
>-|TRBD2|TRBV5-5|TRBJ2-7
CASSLAGGGYEQYF
TGTGCCAGCAGCTTGGCGGGGGGAGGATACGAGCAGTACTTC
>-|TRBD1|TRBV5-1|TRBJ1-1
CASSRQGAGGTEAFF
TGCGCCAGCAGCCGACAGGGAGCGGGGGGCACTGAAGCTTTCTTT
>-|TRBD2|TRBV7-3|TRBJ2-1
CASSFSGSYNEQFF
TGTGCCAGCAGCTTTAGCGGGAGCTACAATGAGCAGTTCTTC
>-|TRBD1|TRBV14|TRBJ2-1
CASSQRQGNNEQFF
TGTGCCAGCAGCCAACGACAGGGTAATAATGAGCAGTTCTTC
>-|-|TRBV5-6|TRBJ2-5
CASSPPQRRETQYF
TGTGCCAGCAGCCCGCCGCAGCGGAGGGAGACCCAGTACTTC
>-|TRBD2|TRBV5-1|TRBJ2-1
CASSLRGDGTFYNEQFF
TGCGCCAGCAGCTTGCGGGGGGACGGGACTTTCTACAATGAGCAGTTCTTC
>-|-|TRBV6-5|TRBJ1-6
CAGSFWPYSPLHF
TGTGCCGGTAGCTTTTGGCCTTATTCACCCCTCCACTTT
>once|TRBD1|TRBV29-1|TRBJ2-7
CSVGQGLGEQYF
TGCAGCGTTGGACAGGGGCTGGGAGAGCAGTACTTC
>-|TRBD1|TRBV6-5|TRBJ1-3
CASRGQGWNTIYF
TGTGCCAGCAGAGGACAGGGGTGGAACACCATATATTTT
>-|TRBD1|TRBV19|TRBJ1-6
CASSKQGWNNSPLHF
TGTGCCAGTAGTAAACAGGGGTGGAATAATTCACCCCTCCACTTT
>few|TRBD1|TRBV2|TRBJ2-7
CASSEAMGQGSYEQYF
TGTGCCAGCAGTGAAGCGATGGGACAGGGGTCCTACGAGCAGTACTTC
>-|TRBD2|TRBV10-3|TRBJ2-3
CAISAGGTDTQYF
TGTGCCATCAGCGCGGGAGGAACAGATACGCAGTATTTT
>-|-|TRBV15|TRBJ1-3
CATSRGMGPSGGNTIYF
TGTGCCACCAGCAGAGGAATGGGGCCGTCTGGTGGAAACACCATATATTTT
>-|TRBD1|TRBV5-4|TRBJ1-2
CASSFPGTGTNYGYTF
TGTGCCAGCAGCTTCCCCGGGACAGGGACCAACTATGGCTACACCTTC
>-|-|TRBV15|TRBJ2-6
CATSRGRQSGANVLTF
TGTGCCACCAGCAGAGGCAGACAATCTGGGGCCAACGTCCTGACTTTC
>-|TRBD2|TRBV5-1|TRBJ2-5
CASKPPPAGDQETQYF
TGCGCCAGCAAACCCCCTCCCGCGGGGGACCAAGAGACCCAGTACTTC
>-|TRBD2|TRBV19|TRBJ2-1
CASSPATSGTDEQFF
TGTGCCAGTAGTCCGGCCACTAGCGGCACTGATGAGCAGTTCTTC
>-|TRBD2|TRBV5-4|TRBJ2-7
CASSPTSGPSYEQYF
TGTGCCAGCAGCCCCACTAGCGGTCCTTCCTACGAGCAGTACTTC
>-|TRBD1|TRBV5-1|TRBJ1-3
CASASTSGGLSGNTIYF
TGCGCCAGCGCTTCTACCTCAGGGGGCCTCTCTGGTAACACCATATATTTT
>-|-|TRBV19|TRBJ2-2
CASSKGQGRTGELFF
TGTGCCAGTAGTAAGGGCCAGGGAAGGACCGGGGAGCTGTTTTTT
>few|TRBD1|TRBV6-5|TRBJ1-5
CASSFKTGGGQPQHF
TGTGCCAGCAGCTTTAAAACAGGGGGCGGTCAGCCCCAGCATTTT
>-|-|TRBV18|TRBJ2-5
CASSFGTNQETQYF
TGTGCCAGCTCGTTCGGGACAAACCAAGAGACCCAGTACTTC
>few|TRBD2|TRBV9|TRBJ2-5
CASSRIAGPQETQYF
TGTGCCAGCAGTCGAATAGCGGGGCCTCAAGAGACCCAGTACTTC
>-|TRBD1|TRBV9|TRBJ1-6
CASSPGQVDSPLHF
TGTGCCAGCAGCCCCGGACAGGTAGATTCACCCCTCCACTTT
>-|TRBD1|TRBV6-1|TRBJ1-5
CASSEVWTGHQPQHF
TGTGCCAGCAGTGAAGTTTGGACAGGGCATCAGCCCCAGCATTTT
>-|-|TRBV6-5|TRBJ1-1
CASKNGGQAVEAFF
TGTGCCAGCAAGAACGGGGGGCAAGCAGTGGAAGCTTTCTTT
>-|TRBD2|TRBV6-4|TRBJ2-1
CASSAGLADYNEQFF
TGTGCCAGCAGTGCGGGACTAGCGGACTACAATGAGCAGTTCTTC
>-|-|TRBV27|TRBJ2-7
CASSSPASSLSGTYEQYF
TGTGCCAGCAGTTCTCCCGCCTCTAGTTTGTCGGGTACCTACGAGCAGTACTTC
>-|TRBD1|TRBV5-1|TRBJ1-2
CASSVDRDNYGYTF
TGCGCCAGCAGCGTGGACAGGGATAACTATGGCTACACCTTC
>-|TRBD2|TRBV18|TRBJ2-3
CASSPTSGKSLADTQYF
TGTGCCAGCTCACCGACTAGCGGGAAGTCCTTGGCGGATACGCAGTATTTT
>once|TRBD2|TRBV5-4|TRBJ2-1
CASRRTSGGHHNEQFF
TGTGCCAGCAGGAGGACTAGCGGGGGCCACCACAATGAGCAGTTCTTC
>once|-|TRBV5-1|TRBJ2-1
CASSLAEGGTYNEQFF
TGCGCCAGCAGCTTGGCAGAGGGCGGGACGTACAATGAGCAGTTCTTC
>-|-|TRBV28|TRBJ1-3
CASRDTRSGNTIYF
TGTGCCAGCAGAGATACACGCTCTGGAAACACCATATATTTT
>-|-|TRBV7-9|TRBJ1-5
CASSSNNQPQHF
TGTGCCAGCAGCTCCAACAATCAGCCCCAGCATTTT
>once|TRBD1|TRBV24-1|TRBJ1-2
CATSDSGGRGGYTF
TGTGCCACCAGTGATTCAGGGGGCCGAGGTGGCTACACCTTC